This entry lists 8 T cell receptor beta chains sequenced from one sample in a study of cytomegalovirus exposure and HLA in healthy donors. The study ran its PCR with 60 Vbeta and 13 Jbeta primers. Generated by immunoSEQ multiplex PCR, the TCRdb table keeps only in-frame clones and is missing some. This sample's table reports over 45,000 clones. Sequenced: PBMCs. These receptors all stem from a woman aged 18-29 years in good health and CMV-seronegative.

The CDR3 loop is CASSDRGTGVGNQPQHF. In DNA, the CDR3 is TGTGCCAGCAGTGATAGAGGGACAGGGGTGGGGAATCAGCCCCAGCATTTT. The chain is built from TRBV6-1 and TRBJ1-5; 10 bases are a match to TRBD1. CDR3 length: 17 amino acids. J was trimmed by 4 bases and V by 3 bases; bases with no gene match: 9. The germline gives CDR1 MNHNS, CDR2 SASEGT.

V usage is TRBV6-1 and J usage is TRBJ2-2; D remains ambiguous. Germline loops: CDR1 MNHNS, CDR2 SASEGT. Deletions cut 4 bases from V and 2 bases from J, with 5 bases between. The CDR3 contains 13 residues. The CDR3 protein is CASSGYNTGELFF. DNA of the CDR3: TGTGCCAGCAGTGGCTACAACACCGGGGAGCTGTTTTTT.

This rearrangement joins TRBV4-1 to TRBJ2-2; TRBD1 matches 10 bases. Germline V gene data show CDR1 as MGHRA and CDR2 as YSYEKL. Unmatched junction bases numbered 7, after V lost 2 bases and J lost 4 bases. The CDR3 contains 17 residues. CDR3 region: CASSQFPGQGPTGELFF. CDR3 sequence (DNA): TGCGCCAGCAGCCAATTTCCGGGACAGGGGCCCACCGGGGAGCTGTTTTTT.

The chain has TRBV15 and TRBJ2-1, with 7 bases identical to TRBD1. The CDR3 is made up of 17 amino acids. Trimming cost V 1 base and J 2 bases; bases outside gene matches: 8. Germline CDR1 LNHNV, CDR2 YYDKDF (reference sequence). The CDR3 protein is CATSRVQGTVTYNEQFF. The CDR3 DNA reads as TGTGCCACCAGCAGAGTACAGGGGACGGTCACCTACAATGAGCAGTTCTTC. The full variable domain, rest sourced from reference TRBV15 and TRBJ2-1, is DAMVIQNPRYQVTQFGKPVTLSCSQTLNHNVMYWYQQKSSQAPKLLFHYYDKDFNNEADTPDNFQSRRPNTSFCFLDIRSPGLGDTAMYLCATSRVQGTVTYNEQFFGPGTRLTVL.

The chain combines TRBV19 with TRBJ1-1; D not resolved. This CDR3 region has 17 residues. Germline CDR1 LNHDA, CDR2 SQIVND (reference sequence). The ends were cut back, 5 bases at V and 2 bases at J, with 21 bases in the middle. The DNA of the CDR3 is TGTGCCAGTAGTCATGACCGAGGGCCACAAACAAACACTGAAGCTTTCTTT. This gives the protein CASSHDRGPQTNTEAFF.

V and J are TRBV10-3 and TRBJ1-2, with 10 bases aligning to TRBD1. This CDR3 contains 15 residues. The germline CDR1 and CDR2 sequences are ENHRY and SYGVKD. The V gene end was trimmed by 7 bases and the J gene end by 8 bases; junction bases not matched to a gene: 13. In DNA form, the CDR3 reads TGTGCCATCAACGGGGGACAGGGGTCATCATGGGGCTACACCTTC. Translated, it gives CAINGGQGSSWGYTF.

The gene calls are TRBV6-5 and TRBJ2-7, with 10 bases fitting TRBD1. The germline V gene has CDR1 MNHEY and CDR2 SVGAGI. This CDR3 contains 15 residues. Unmatched junction bases numbered 7, after V lost 7 bases and J lost 1 base. CDR3 coding DNA: TGTGCCAGCAAACGGGACAGGGGAACTTCCTACGAGCAGTACTTC. Translating gives CASKRDRGTSYEQYF.

The V and J genes are TRBV6-5 and TRBJ2-5; 13 bases line up with TRBD2. This CDR3 contains 14 residues. Germline V lookup: CDR1 MNHEY, CDR2 SVGAGI. The J segment lost 5 bases and the V segment lost 7 bases, leaving 4 bases of the junction unmatched. The CDR3 sequence: CASTSTSGGETQYF. The CDR3 DNA reads as TGTGCCAGCACTTCGACTAGCGGGGGGGAGACCCAGTACTTC.